A single T cell receptor beta chain is shown here with its context. Its cognate antigen is unknown. The sample originates from a study of T cell repertoires in cytomegalovirus infection. Study-wide context: Public signatures in TCR beta pointed to CMV infection and matching HLA type.

Trimming stripped 3 bases from V and 5 bases from J, with 20 bases between. This CDR3 comprises 17 residues. TCRdb re-called the reads with MiXCR, one entry per CDR3 protein. Of roughly 920,000 distinct CDR3 sequences detected, more than 25% appear once; the ten largest clones hold 11% to 15%. J is TRBJ2-1 and V is TRBV12-3 or TRBV12-4; D is perhaps TRBD2 (6 bases). Sequencing was performed on cultured CD8+ T cells from PBMCs, taken from culture after CMV antigen stimulation. The receptor's source is a human donor in good health (CMV status not recorded). Some clones in this sample may be carry-over from other donors' samples. The CDR3 bases are TGTGCCAGCAGTTTTTTCGCCGGGAGCTCTTTCGACAATGAGCAGTTCTTC. As protein: CASSFFAGSSFDNEQFF.